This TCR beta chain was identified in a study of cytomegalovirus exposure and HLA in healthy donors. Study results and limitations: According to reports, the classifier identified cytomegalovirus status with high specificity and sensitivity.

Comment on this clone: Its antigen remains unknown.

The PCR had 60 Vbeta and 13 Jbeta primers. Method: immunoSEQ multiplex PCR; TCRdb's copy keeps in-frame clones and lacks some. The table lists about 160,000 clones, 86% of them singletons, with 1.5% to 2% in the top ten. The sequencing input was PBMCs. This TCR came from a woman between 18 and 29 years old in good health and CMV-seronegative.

The CDR3: CASSFHSGNQPQHF. CDR3 nucleotides: TGTGCCAGCAGTTTCCACAGTGGGAATCAGCCCCAGCATTTT. This chain uses TRBV27 with TRBJ1-5; no definite D call. Trimming shortened V by 3 bases and J by 4 bases, and 10 bases separated the two germline ends. Germline V gene data show CDR1 as MNHEY and CDR2 as SMNVEV (reference sequence). The CDR3 covers 14 residues.